The T cell receptor beta chain under discussion was sequenced for a study of blood T cell repertoires in COVID-19. Across the whole study: The United States, Italy and Spain were the sources of the acute and convalescent COVID-19 samples. T cells, B-cell-depleted T cells, or PBMCs supplied cDNA or gDNA.

The CDR3 contains 14 residues. Germline assignment: CDR1 MGHRA and CDR2 YSYEKL. The V gene lost 0 bases and the J gene lost 6 bases, with 11 bases spanning the gap. Some clones are missing from TCRdb's copy, which holds only in-frame ones; the method was immunoSEQ multiplex PCR. Found here are 300,000 to 500,000 clones, 88% of them singletons; the top ten hold approximately 2.1%. The TCR was taken from a woman aged 40 to 49 with acute COVID-19. Sequencing input: PBMCs or T cells enriched from blood (not recorded which). This rearrangement joins TRBV4-1 to TRBJ1-1; D unclear. In DNA, the CDR3 is TGCGCCAGCAGCCAAGACGTATTTGGAGCTGAAGCTTTCTTT. As protein: CASSQDVFGAEAFF.